This TCR beta chain is from a study of cytomegalovirus exposure and HLA in healthy donors. Primers included in the PCR were 60 Vbeta and 13 Jbeta primers. Here immunoSEQ multiplex PCR was the method, and the copy in TCRdb shows in-frame clones only, minus some. The table records approximately 190,000 clones, about 87% of them present only once. The V gene's germline CDR1 is SQVTM and CDR2 ANQGSEA. The CDR3 runs to 16 residues. Trimming at V came to 7 bases and at J to 2 bases, leaving 9 bases not matched to a gene. A note on this clone: Its antigen is undetermined. Additional DNA sequences in this sample encode the identical CDR3.

Study findings and constraints: Whilst most TCR sequences proved rare, a subset of public TCRs occurred across many donors. Some V segments, including TRBV6-2 and TRBV6-3, were excluded as indistinguishable.

Sequenced material: PBMCs. The origin of this receptor is a man under 40 in good health and CMV-seronegative. The chain recombines TRBV29-1 with TRBJ2-3; 13 bases are shared with TRBD2. In nucleotides, the CDR3 is TGCAGCGCGGTCCCGGGACTAGCGGGGACCACAGATACGCAGTATTTT. It codes for CSAVPGLAGTTDTQYF.